Reported below is one TCR beta chain. This record belongs to a study of cytomegalovirus exposure and HLA in healthy donors. CDR1 and CDR2 (germline): MNHNS, SASEGT. The CDR3 runs 15 residues. The trim removed 6 bases at V and 4 bases at J, leaving 11 bases unmatched. Assay used: immunoSEQ multiplex PCR; TCRdb lists only in-frame clones, some missing. This sample yields 100,000 to 150,000 clones, of which about 84% are seen a single time; 4.9% belongs to the top ten. This sequence originates from a man aged 18 to 30 in good health and CMV-seronegative. This sequence joins TRBV6-1 and TRBJ2-5; TRBD2 aligns across 7 bases. The sample comprised PBMCs. The CDR3 nucleotides read TGTGCCAGCAGCCAGCGGGACCGGGGGATAGAGACCCAGTACTTC. It encodes CASSQRDRGIETQYF.